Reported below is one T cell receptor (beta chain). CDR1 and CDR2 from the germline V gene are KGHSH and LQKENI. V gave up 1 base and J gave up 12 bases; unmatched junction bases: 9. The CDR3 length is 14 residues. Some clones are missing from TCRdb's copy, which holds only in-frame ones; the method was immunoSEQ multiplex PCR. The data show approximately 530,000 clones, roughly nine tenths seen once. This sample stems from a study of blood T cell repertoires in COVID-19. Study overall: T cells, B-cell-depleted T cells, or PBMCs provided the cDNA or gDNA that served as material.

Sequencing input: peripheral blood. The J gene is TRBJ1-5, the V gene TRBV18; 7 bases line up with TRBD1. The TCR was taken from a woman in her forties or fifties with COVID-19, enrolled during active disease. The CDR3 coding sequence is TGTGCCAGCTCACCACAGAGCGGACGGGACAGCCAGCATTTT. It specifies CASSPQSGRDSQHF.